The present TCR beta chain was sequenced within a study of identical twins. Using its own MiXCR run on the 5' RACE reads, TCRdb lists one record per CDR3 protein. This sample has about 240,000 distinct CDR3 sequences, with over 9.5% found just once. This clonotype was obtained from a man in his forties or fifties in good health. Sequencing was done on a sample of memory T cells sorted from blood.

The CDR3, as DNA: TGTGCCAGTAGTATGCGAAGGAATAGCAATCAGCCCCAGCATTTT. Encoded protein: CASSMRRNSNQPQHF. J is TRBJ1-5 and V is TRBV19; no clear D. V lost 3 bases and J 0 bases, leaving 9 bases between the germline ends. The CDR3 spans 15 residues. Germline CDR1 reads LNHDA; CDR2 reads SQIVND (reference sequence). Variable domain in full (rest from reference TRBV19 and TRBJ1-5): DGGITQSPKYLFRKEGQNVTLSCEQNLNHDAMYWYRQDPGQGLRLIYYSQIVNDFQKGDIAEGYSVSREKKESFPLTVTSAQKNPTAFYLCASSMRRNSNQPQHFGDGTRLSIL.